The 16 T cell receptor beta chains below all came from one sample that was sequenced in a study of T cell changes during pregnancy in multiple sclerosis. The data were produced by immunoSEQ multiplex PCR, yet TCRdb's version contains in-frame clones alone and is incomplete. The sample lists approximately 13,000 clones; 88% were seen once. Sequenced material: CD8+ T cells from peripheral blood mononuclear cells, taken in the second trimester of pregnancy. These receptors came from a female donor in good health, enrolled as a control in a pregnancy study.

V is TRBV19 and J is TRBJ2-7, with TRBD1 matching over 10 bases. The CDR3 is made up of 13 amino acids. After removal of 5 bases from V and 5 bases from J, the junction contained 3 bases not matched to a gene. Germline V gene data show CDR1 as LNHDA and CDR2 as SQIVND (reference sequence). The CDR3 coding sequence is TGTGCCAGTAGTCTCGGGACAGGGGACGAGCAGTACTTC. It encodes CASSLGTGDEQYF.

This chain joins TRBV11-1 and TRBJ2-5; D unresolved. The CDR3 is 13 residues long. With 5 bases removed from V and 9 bases from J, the gap between germline ends came to 16 bases. Germline V gene lookup returns CDR1 SGHAT and CDR2 FQDESV (reference sequence). CDR3 bases: TGTGCCAGCAGCGAGGCTCTTACGCTCGCCCAGTACTTC. Translated, it gives CASSEALTLAQYF.

The V gene is TRBV7-3, the J gene TRBJ2-1; 11 bases are a match to TRBD2. CDR3 length: 17 amino acids. Trimming cost V 4 bases and J 5 bases; bases outside gene matches: 10. Germline-derived CDR1 and CDR2 are SGHTA and FQGTGA. CDR3: CASSSLDSGRGNNEQFF. For the CDR3, the DNA is TGTGCCAGCAGCTCTTTAGATAGCGGGAGGGGTAACAATGAGCAGTTCTTC.

Notes on this clone: Other DNA sequences in the same sample also yield this CDR3. The genes are TRBV6-5 and TRBJ1-1; the D is unclear. The V gene lost 2 bases and the J gene lost 0 bases, with 7 bases spanning the gap. There are 14 residues in the CDR3. Germline lookup yields CDR1 MNHEY and CDR2 SVGAGI. CDR3 amino acids: CASSYRVMNTEAFF. CDR3 DNA: TGTGCCAGCAGTTACCGGGTAATGAACACTGAAGCTTTCTTT.

The chain carries TRBV4-1 and TRBJ1-5; D is perhaps TRBD1 (5 bases). CDR1 is MGHRA and CDR2 is YSYEKL in the germline V gene. With 1 base removed from V and 7 bases from J, the gap between germline ends came to 8 bases. CDR3 size: 13 residues. CDR3 sequence (DNA): TGCGCCAGCAGCCAAGTAGGGGTCCAGCCCCAGCATTTT. Residues: CASSQVGVQPQHF.

Within the sample, this clone is medium-sized. The chain is built from TRBV29-1 and TRBJ1-2, with TRBD1 matching 9 bases. With 5 bases clipped from V and 3 bases from J, the junction kept 10 bases outside the gene matches. CDR3 size: 15 residues. Germline CDR1 SQVTM, CDR2 ANQGSEA. CDR3 nucleotides: TGCAGCGTTCGGCGTTGGACAGGGGAGTACTATGGCTACACCTTC. Its protein product is CSVRRWTGEYYGYTF.

This clone was seen only once. The rearrangement links TRBV7-8 to TRBJ1-1, with D perhaps matching TRBD1 (5 bases). CDR3 length: 15 residues. CDR1 and CDR2 from the germline V gene are SGHVS and FQNEAQ. V gave up 2 bases and J gave up 0 bases, with 10 bases separating them. Here the CDR3 reads CASSLQTAVNTEAFF. DNA for the CDR3: TGTGCCAGCAGCTTACAGACAGCCGTGAACACTGAAGCTTTCTTT.

The chain recombines TRBV2 with TRBJ1-1, with D unresolved. V lost 8 bases and J 4 bases, leaving 17 bases between the germline ends. Germline CDR1 and CDR2: SNHLY and FYNNEI. This CDR3 is built from 14 residues. The CDR3 DNA reads TGTGCCAGCGATCGGGTGACCCTCGCCACTGAAGCTTTCTTT. It encodes CASDRVTLATEAFF.

CDR3 region: CASSYARSEQYF. The CDR3 DNA follows: TGTGCCAGCAGTTACGCCCGGAGCGAGCAGTACTTC. The chain couples TRBV6-5 to TRBJ2-7; D not certain. Between the trimmed V and J ends, which lost 2 bases and 6 bases, there was a span of 8 bases. The CDR3 consists of 12 residues. Germline CDR1 MNHEY, CDR2 SVGAGI.

The rearrangement links TRBV28 to TRBJ1-4; no clear D gene. Trimming pared 3 bases from V and 5 bases from J, leaving 10 bases between. Germline-derived CDR1 and CDR2 are MDHEN and SYDVKM. The CDR3 totals 14 residues. The CDR3 protein is CASSFLEVNEKLFF. CDR3 bases: TGTGCCAGCAGTTTTCTGGAGGTGAATGAAAAACTGTTTTTT.

This clone was recorded only once. V gene TRBV27 combines with J gene TRBJ2-1; TRBD1 is a possible D gene (5 bases). Per germline, CDR1 MNHEY and CDR2 SMNVEV (reference sequence). There are 13 residues in the CDR3. Trimming removed 2 bases from V and 4 bases from J, with 6 bases in between. In nucleotides, the CDR3 is TGTGCCAGCAGTTTAGACAGTTACAATGAGCAGTTCTTC. Protein product: CASSLDSYNEQFF.

This chain connects TRBV4-2 to TRBJ1-1, with 8 bases that match TRBD1. Trimming took 2 bases from V and 2 from J; bases not matched to a gene: 7. Per germline, CDR1 LGHNA and CDR2 YNFKEQ. This CDR3 has 16 amino acids. The CDR3 region has the DNA TGTGCCAGCAGCCAAAGATACAGGGGGGTAAACACTGAAGCTTTCTTT. Its protein product is CASSQRYRGVNTEAFF.

The V gene is TRBV7-9, the J gene TRBJ1-1; D call uncertain. CDR3 length: 19 amino acids. Germline V gene sequence: CDR1 SEHNR, CDR2 FQNEAQ (reference sequence). V was cut by 0 bases and J by 9 bases, with 29 bases left in between. The CDR3 is CASSLARGLVHRGAYKAFF. The CDR3 DNA reads TGTGCCAGCAGCTTAGCTAGAGGGTTGGTACACCGGGGAGCCTATAAAGCTTTCTTT.

The J gene is TRBJ2-5, the V gene TRBV5-8; 8 bases agree with TRBD2. The CDR3 totals 14 residues. With 7 bases clipped from V and 1 base from J, the junction kept 6 bases outside the gene matches. The germline V gene has CDR1 SGHTS and CDR2 YDEGEE. CDR3 bases: TGTGCCAGCGAGCGGGAGTTAGCCCAAGAGACCCAGTACTTC. It encodes CASERELAQETQYF. The whole variable domain, remainder taken from reference TRBV5-8 and TRBJ2-5, is EAGVTQSPTHLIKTRGQQATLRCSPISGHTSVYWYQQALGLGLQFLLWYDEGEERNRGNFPPRFSGRQFPNYSSELNVNALELEDSALYLCASERELAQETQYFGPGTRLLVL.

The J gene is TRBJ2-2, the V gene TRBV27; perhaps TRBD1 as D (5 bases). Germline V gives CDR1 MNHEY, CDR2 SMNVEV (reference sequence). The CDR3 covers 16 residues. Trimming removed 8 bases at V and 1 base at J, with 17 bases between. CDR3 sequence (DNA): TGTGCCAGCGGATTCTTAGGCAGGGTGAACACCGGGGAGCTGTTTTTT. It translates to CASGFLGRVNTGELFF.

The chain couples TRBV28 to TRBJ1-1, with 7 bases identical to TRBD1. The CDR3 loop spans 14 amino acids. The germline V gene has CDR1 MDHEN and CDR2 SYDVKM. With V trimmed by 6 bases and J by 4 bases, 8 bases remained unmatched. Here the CDR3 reads CASRTTGLGTEAFF. As DNA, the CDR3 is TGTGCCAGCAGAACGACAGGGTTGGGCACTGAAGCTTTCTTT.